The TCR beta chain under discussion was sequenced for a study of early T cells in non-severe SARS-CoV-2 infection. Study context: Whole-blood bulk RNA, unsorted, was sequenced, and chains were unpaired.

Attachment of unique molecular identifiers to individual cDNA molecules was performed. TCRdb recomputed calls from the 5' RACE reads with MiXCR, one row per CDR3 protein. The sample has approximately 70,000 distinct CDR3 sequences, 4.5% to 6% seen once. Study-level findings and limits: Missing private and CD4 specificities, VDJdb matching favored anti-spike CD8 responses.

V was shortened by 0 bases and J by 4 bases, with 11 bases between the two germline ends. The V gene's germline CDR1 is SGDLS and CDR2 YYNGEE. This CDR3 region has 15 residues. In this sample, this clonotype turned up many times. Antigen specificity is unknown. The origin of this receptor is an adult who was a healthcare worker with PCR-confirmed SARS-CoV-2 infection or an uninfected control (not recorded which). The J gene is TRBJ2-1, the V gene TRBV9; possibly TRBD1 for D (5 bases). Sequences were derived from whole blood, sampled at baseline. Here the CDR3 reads CASSVGVREYNEQFF. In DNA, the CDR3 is TGTGCCAGCAGCGTAGGTGTCAGGGAATACAATGAGCAGTTCTTC.